The sequence of this T cell receptor beta chain was determined in a study of shared clonotypes between healthy human individuals. Profiled with immunoSEQ multiplex PCR; TCRdb holds only in-frame clones, not every one. The sample has more than 2,000,000 clones; more than 90% are singletons. V was pared by 2 bases and J by 3 bases, with 4 bases of the junction left unmatched. The CDR3 has 16 residues. CDR1 is SNHLY, CDR2 FYNNEI, per germline. The chain is built from TRBV2 and TRBJ2-4; 10 bases are shared with TRBD2. Sequenced input: naive CD4+ T cells sorted from blood. Noted subset: CD45RA+ positively selected. The TCR sequence derives from a man between 18 and 29 years old in good health. The CDR3 DNA follows: TGTGCCAGCAGTGAATCGGCTAGCGGGAGCAAAAACATTCAGTACTTC. Residues: CASSESASGSKNIQYF.